Reported below is one T cell receptor (beta chain). Generated by immunoSEQ multiplex PCR, the TCRdb table keeps only in-frame clones and is missing some. Among 1.4 million or so clones listed, about 98.5% were seen once. This sample was taken from a study of shared clonotypes between healthy human individuals. Study-level information: There were three CD4 naive, three CD4 memory, two CD8 naive and one CD8 memory plates per donor.

V shed 5 bases, J shed 7 bases, and the junction held 10 bases outside the gene matches. The CDR3 has 15 residues. The germline gives CDR1 MNHEY, CDR2 SMNVEV (reference sequence). The source of this sequence is a man aged 25 to 45 in good health. The sequenced sample consisted of naive CD4+ T cells sorted from blood. The subset denotes: CD45RA+ positively selected. The rearrangement links TRBV27 to TRBJ1-4, with TRBD1 matching 7 bases. CDR3 in DNA: TGTGCCAGCAGTCCGGGGACAGCCCGAGGTGAAAAACTGTTTTTT. As protein: CASSPGTARGEKLFF.